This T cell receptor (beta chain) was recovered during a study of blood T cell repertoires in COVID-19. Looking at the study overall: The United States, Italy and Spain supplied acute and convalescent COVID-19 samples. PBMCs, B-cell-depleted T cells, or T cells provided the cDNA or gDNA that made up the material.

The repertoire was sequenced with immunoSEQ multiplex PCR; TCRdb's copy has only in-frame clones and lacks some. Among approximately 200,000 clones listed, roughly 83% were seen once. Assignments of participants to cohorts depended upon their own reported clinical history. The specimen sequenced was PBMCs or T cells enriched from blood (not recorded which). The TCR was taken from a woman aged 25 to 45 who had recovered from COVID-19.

The CDR3 spells CASSQGLAGRTGELFF. CDR3 nucleotides: TGTGCCAGCAGCCAAGGACTAGCGGGGAGAACCGGGGAGCTGTTTTTT. V gene TRBV14 combines with J gene TRBJ2-2; 11 bases are shared with TRBD2. CDR1 SGHDN and CDR2 FVKESK come from the germline V gene. This CDR3 is 16 amino acids long. Trimming took 1 base from V and 5 from J; bases not matched to a gene: 3. The full variable domain, with the rest looked up from reference TRBV14 and TRBJ2-2, is EAGVTQFPSHSVIEKGQTVTLRCDPISGHDNLYWYRRVMGKEIKFLLHFVKESKQDESGMPNNRFLAERTGGTYSTLKVQPAELEDSGVYFCASSQGLAGRTGELFFGEGSRLTVL.